Below, 14 T cell receptor beta chains from the same sample are listed, as sequenced in a study of blood T cell repertoires in COVID-19. Here immunoSEQ multiplex PCR was the method, and the copy in TCRdb shows in-frame clones only, minus some. Here the sample spans about 200,000 clones, 85% to 90% being singletons. The sample comprised peripheral blood. These receptor sequences come from a man in his sixties with acute or convalescent COVID-19.

This clone has a single count. V is TRBV2 and J is TRBJ1-2, with D unclear. The CDR3 sequence is 11 residues long. Deletions cut 3 bases from V and 8 bases from J, with 7 bases between. CDR1 is SNHLY, CDR2 FYNNEI, per germline. CDR3 sequence: CASSEARGYTF. In DNA form, the CDR3 reads TGTGCCAGCAGTGAGGCCAGGGGCTACACCTTC.

The chain carries TRBV6-5 and TRBJ2-7; 7 bases are a match to TRBD1. V gave up 2 bases and J gave up 3 bases; unmatched junction bases: 7. From germline, CDR1 is MNHEY and CDR2 SVGAGI. The CDR3 is 15 residues long. CDR3: CASSYGNRGNYEQYF. In DNA, the CDR3 is TGTGCCAGCAGTTACGGAAACAGGGGAAACTACGAGCAGTACTTC.

This chain uses TRBV7-2 with TRBJ1-1, with TRBD1 matching 9 bases. The ends lost 5 bases at V and 7 bases at J; junction bases unmatched: 17. Germline V gives CDR1 SGHTA, CDR2 FQGNSA. CDR3 length: 17 amino acids. Here the CDR3 DNA reads TGTGCCAGCAGCCCACCGGTCATGCGGACAGGGGTTATTGAAGCTTTCTTT. Protein product: CASSPPVMRTGVIEAFF.

This chain links TRBV19 with TRBJ1-5; TRBD1 matches 9 bases. CDR3 length equals 17 residues. Germline V gene data show CDR1 as LNHDA and CDR2 as SQIVND (reference sequence). V lost 9 bases and J lost 5; bases outside the gene matches: 17. The CDR3 here is CASRAHRRTGVDQPQHF. As DNA, the CDR3 is TGTGCCAGCCGAGCCCATAGGAGGACAGGGGTCGATCAGCCCCAGCATTTT. Based on the CDR3 plus reference TRBV19 and TRBJ1-5, the full variable domain is DGGITQSPKYLFRKEGQNVTLSCEQNLNHDAMYWYRQDPGQGLRLIYYSQIVNDFQKGDIAEGYSVSREKKESFPLTVTSAQKNPTAFYLCASRAHRRTGVDQPQHFGDGTRLSIL.

The CDR3 sequence: CASSLRQGTNYGYTF. CDR3 nucleotide sequence: TGTGCCAGCAGCTTGCGTCAGGGGACAAACTATGGCTACACCTTC. V gene TRBV5-6 combines with J gene TRBJ1-2; weak D call: TRBD1 (6 bases). Germline-derived CDR1 and CDR2 are SGHDT and YYEEEE. The CDR3 contains 15 residues. The ends were cut back, 1 base at V and 2 bases at J, with 12 bases in the middle.

The V call is TRBV19, the J call TRBJ1-5, with D possibly TRBD1 on 6 matching bases. The CDR3 has 13 amino acids. Germline-derived CDR1 and CDR2 are LNHDA and SQIVND (reference sequence). V was clipped by 6 bases and J by 6 bases, with 12 bases between them. The CDR3 is CASSHKQGQPQHF. The CDR3 DNA is TGTGCCAGTAGCCATAAACAGGGTCAGCCCCAGCATTTT.

This chain connects TRBV9 to TRBJ2-7; weak D call: TRBD1 (5 bases). Looked up from germline, CDR1 is SGDLS and CDR2 is YYNGEE. The V end lost 3 bases, the J end lost 3 bases, and 13 bases lay between the germline ends. This CDR3 spans 14 amino acids. The CDR3 is CASSAGTGVYEQYF. The CDR3 DNA sequence: TGTGCCAGCAGCGCCGGTACAGGAGTCTACGAGCAGTACTTC.

The chain uses TRBV6-2 or TRBV6-3 and TRBJ2-3; 10 bases are a match to TRBD2. V lost 6 bases, J lost 5 bases, and 8 bases stayed unmatched. Germline V gene data show CDR1 as MNHEY and CDR2 as SVGEGT. This CDR3 region has 15 residues. The DNA of the CDR3 is TGTGCCAGCAGCTCAAGCGGGGGGGCCAGAGATACGCAGTATTTT. Protein product: CASSSSGGARDTQYF.

This chain links TRBV9 with TRBJ2-3; D unresolved. Trimming cost V 3 bases and J 1 base, with 12 bases left between them. Germline values: CDR1 SGDLS, CDR2 YYNGEE. The CDR3 spans 15 residues. The CDR3 loop is CASSEKPYGTDTQYF. In DNA form, the CDR3 reads TGTGCCAGCAGCGAGAAACCCTACGGCACAGATACGCAGTATTTT.

This chain links TRBV6-5 with TRBJ2-1; TRBD2 matches at 14 bases. The CDR3 consists of 16 residues. CDR1 is MNHEY and CDR2 is SVGAGI in the germline V gene. With V trimmed by 2 bases and J by 7 bases, 4 bases remained unmatched. The CDR3 is CASSYGTSGGRNEQFF. CDR3 coding DNA: TGTGCCAGCAGTTACGGGACTAGCGGGGGAAGGAATGAGCAGTTCTTC.

A word on this clone: This sample also contains other DNA sequences that code for the same CDR3. This chain uses TRBV5-1 with TRBJ2-1; possibly TRBD2 for D (6 bases). Germline V gene lookup returns CDR1 SGHRS and CDR2 YFSETQ. The length of the CDR3 is 15 residues. Trimming cost V 5 bases and J 7 bases, with 19 bases left between them. The CDR3 bases are TGCGCCAGCAGTTCCAGGGCGGGGAATGGTAATGAGCAGTTCTTC. Amino acids: CASSSRAGNGNEQFF. Complete variable domain (other parts from reference TRBV5-1 and TRBJ2-1): KAGVTQTPRYLIKTRGQQVTLSCSPISGHRSVSWYQQTPGQGLQFLFEYFSETQRNKGNFPGRFSGRQFSNSRSEMNVSTLELGDSALYLCASSSRAGNGNEQFFGPGTRLTVL.

There are a few counts of this clone. The chain employs TRBV12-3 or TRBV12-4 and TRBJ1-5; tentatively, D is TRBD1 (5 bases). V lost 5 bases and J lost 4, with 9 bases in between. The CDR3 is 13 amino acids. CDR3 coding DNA: TGTGCCAGCAGTAGGACATATAATCAGCCCCAGCATTTT. Translated, it gives CASSRTYNQPQHF.

This chain uses TRBV18 with TRBJ1-1; D unclear. The germline V gene has CDR1 KGHSH and CDR2 LQKENI. The CDR3 consists of 15 residues. The ends were cut back, 6 bases at V and 1 base at J, with 15 bases in the middle. CDR3 coding DNA: TGTGCCAGCTCGTTAGGCCCCGGGAGGAACACTGAAGCTTTCTTT. The encoded protein is CASSLGPGRNTEAFF.

The rearrangement uses TRBV5-1 and TRBJ1-4; D uncertain. The germline CDR1 and CDR2 sequences are SGHRS and YFSETQ. The CDR3 spans 13 residues. The ends were cut back, 3 bases at V and 2 bases at J, with 5 bases in the middle. This CDR3 reads CASSSETNEKLFF. Here the CDR3 DNA reads TGCGCCAGCAGCTCCGAGACTAATGAAAAACTGTTTTTT.